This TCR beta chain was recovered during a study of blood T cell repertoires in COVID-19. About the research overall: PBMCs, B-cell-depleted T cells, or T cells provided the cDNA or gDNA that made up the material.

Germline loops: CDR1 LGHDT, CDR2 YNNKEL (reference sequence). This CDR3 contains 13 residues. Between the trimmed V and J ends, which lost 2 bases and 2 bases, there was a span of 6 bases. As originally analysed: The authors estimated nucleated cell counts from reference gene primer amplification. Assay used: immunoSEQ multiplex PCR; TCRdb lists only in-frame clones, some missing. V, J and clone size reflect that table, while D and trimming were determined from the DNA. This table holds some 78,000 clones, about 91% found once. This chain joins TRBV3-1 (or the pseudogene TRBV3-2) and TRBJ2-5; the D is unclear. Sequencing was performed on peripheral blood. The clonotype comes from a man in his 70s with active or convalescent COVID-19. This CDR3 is CASSQLGQETQYF. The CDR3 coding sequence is TGTGCCAGCAGCCAACTAGGTCAAGAGACCCAGTACTTC.